The 22 T cell receptor beta chains presented below share a single source sample, sequenced in a study of blood T cell repertoires in COVID-19. TCRdb keeps only in-frame clones here, not all; method: immunoSEQ multiplex PCR. The sample records approximately 250,000 clones, approximately 86% being singletons. The sample taken for sequencing was peripheral blood. These receptors were obtained from a woman between 65 and 79 years old with COVID-19, enrolled during active disease.

This clone was detected a few times. This chain links TRBV28 with TRBJ2-7; D gene ambiguous. V gave up 7 bases and J gave up 2 bases, with 15 bases separating them. In germline, CDR1 is MDHEN, CDR2 SYDVKM. This CDR3 is 14 amino acids long. DNA of the CDR3: TGTGCCAGCAATATGGCCCAACCTCCCTACGAGCAGTACTTC. Encoded protein: CASNMAQPPYEQYF.

This chain connects TRBV28 to TRBJ1-6; the D gene is possibly TRBD1 (5 bases). The germline V and J ends were trimmed by 1 base and 10 bases, with 11 bases remaining between them. The CDR3 sequence is 14 residues long. Germline lookup yields CDR1 MDHEN and CDR2 SYDVKM. CDR3 protein: CASSLLGVESPLHF. The CDR3 region has the DNA TGTGCCAGCAGTTTATTAGGGGTAGAATCACCCCTCCACTTT. Based on the CDR3 plus reference TRBV28 and TRBJ1-6, the full variable domain is DVKVTQSSRYLVKRTGEKVFLECVQDMDHENMFWYRQDPGLGLRLIYFSYDVKMKEKGDIPEGYSVSREKKERFSLILESASTNQTSMYLCASSLLGVESPLHFGNGTRLTVT.

The chain employs TRBV24-1 and TRBJ2-7, with 9 bases aligning to TRBD1. The V gene end was trimmed by 5 bases and the J gene end by 3 bases; junction bases not matched to a gene: 7. This CDR3 has 15 amino acids. The germline CDR1 and CDR2 sequences are KGHDR and SFDVKD. The CDR3 coding sequence is TGTGCCACCAGTGTCAGGACAGGGGCGGTCTACGAGCAGTACTTC. The encoded protein is CATSVRTGAVYEQYF.

The chain couples TRBV5-1 to TRBJ1-1; weak D call: TRBD1 (5 bases). The germline CDR1 and CDR2 sequences are SGHRS and YFSETQ. The length of the CDR3 is 13 residues. Trimming took off 3 bases at V and 7 bases at J, with 13 bases between the two ends. The CDR3 DNA is TGCGCCAGCAGCTCCCTACCAGGGTTTGAAGCTTTCTTT. This codes for CASSSLPGFEAFF.

The chain links TRBV19 to TRBJ1-2; D gene uncertain. Germline lookup yields CDR1 LNHDA and CDR2 SQIVND (reference sequence). This CDR3 comprises 14 residues. Trimming cost V 5 bases and J 8 bases, with 18 bases left between them. CDR3 bases: TGTGCCAGTAGTCCGGCCAGGCCATATGTGGGCTACACCTTC. Its translation is CASSPARPYVGYTF.

The chain uses TRBV12-3 or TRBV12-4 and TRBJ1-2; possible D gene TRBD1, 5 bases. The CDR3 has 11 amino acids. V lost 2 bases and J 8 bases, leaving 6 bases between the germline ends. This CDR3 reads CASSLRGGYTF. The CDR3 DNA follows: TGTGCCAGCAGTTTAAGGGGCGGCTACACCTTC.

V is TRBV5-5 and J is TRBJ2-5; 8 bases are a match to TRBD2. J was trimmed by 4 bases and V by 4 bases; bases with no gene match: 3. This CDR3 comprises 13 residues. Germline V lookup: CDR1 SGHKS, CDR2 YYEKEE (reference sequence). CDR3 coding DNA: TGTGCCAGCAGCCGGCTAGCGGGAGAGACCCAGTACTTC. Its protein product is CASSRLAGETQYF. The variable domain in full, with the rest retrieved from reference TRBV5-5 and TRBJ2-5, is DAGVTQSPTHLIKTRGQQVTLRCSPISGHKSVSWYQQVLGQGPQFIFQYYEKEERGRGNFPDRFSARQFPNYSSELNVNALLLGDSALYLCASSRLAGETQYFGPGTRLLVL.

The chain couples TRBV5-6 to TRBJ1-4; D unclear. Germline lookup yields CDR1 SGHDT and CDR2 YYEEEE. The CDR3 is made up of 15 amino acids. Trimming took 0 bases from V and 0 from J, leaving 6 bases between them. CDR3 nucleotide sequence: TGTGCCAGCAGCTTGGGTACTCCAACTAATGAAAAACTGTTTTTT. It encodes CASSLGTPTNEKLFF.

The chain combines TRBV5-1 with TRBJ2-7; the match to TRBD2 covers 9 bases. Germline CDR1 and CDR2: SGHRS and YFSETQ. The CDR3 is 17 amino acids. The junction had 20 bases not matched to a gene; V was cut back by 4 bases and J by 9 bases. CDR3 loop: CASSLDALGLAGPGQYF. The CDR3 coding sequence is TGCGCCAGCAGCCTGGACGCTTTAGGGCTAGCGGGGCCGGGGCAGTACTTC. The whole variable domain, remainder taken from reference TRBV5-1 and TRBJ2-7, is KAGVTQTPRYLIKTRGQQVTLSCSPISGHRSVSWYQQTPGQGLQFLFEYFSETQRNKGNFPGRFSGRQFSNSRSEMNVSTLELGDSALYLCASSLDALGLAGPGQYFGPGTRLTVT.

The chain recombines TRBV7-2 with TRBJ2-7; tentatively, D is TRBD2 (8 bases). Trimming left V 5 bases short and J 6 bases short, with 32 bases between. This CDR3 has 19 amino acids. Germline V gene sequence: CDR1 SGHTA, CDR2 FQGNSA. CDR3 coding DNA: TGTGCCAGCAGCCCGGCGGGACTAGGGGGCGTAGGAAGAGCGCGCGAGCAGTACTTC. Encoded protein: CASSPAGLGGVGRAREQYF. Complete variable domain (other parts from reference TRBV7-2 and TRBJ2-7): GAGVSQSPSNKVTEKGKDVELRCDPISGHTALYWYRQSLGQGLEFLIYFQGNSAPDKSGLPSDRFSAERTGGSVSTLTIQRTQQEDSAVYLCASSPAGLGGVGRAREQYFGPGTRLTVT.

There are a few counts of this clone. The chain joins TRBV6-5 to TRBJ2-7; 8 nucleotides agree with TRBD1. The V and J ends lost 0 bases and 5 bases, in that order; junction bases with no gene match: 6. Germline CDR1 reads MNHEY; CDR2 reads SVGAGI. The CDR3 is made up of 15 amino acids. This chain's CDR3 is CASSYSKQGGHEQYF. The CDR3 DNA follows: TGTGCCAGCAGTTACTCGAAACAGGGGGGCCACGAGCAGTACTTC.

The chain employs TRBV5-4 and TRBJ2-2, with 11 nucleotides matching TRBD2. The CDR3 length is 17 residues. Trimming removed 4 bases from V and 4 bases from J; junction bases left unmatched: 9. CDR1 SGHNT and CDR2 YYREEE come from the germline V gene (reference sequence). Here the CDR3 reads CASSPTTSGVSTGELFF. CDR3 in DNA: TGTGCCAGCAGCCCTACGACTAGCGGGGTCTCCACCGGGGAGCTGTTTTTT.

V gene TRBV13 combines with J gene TRBJ2-2; possibly TRBD1 for D (5 bases). Trimming took off 7 bases at V and 0 bases at J, with 12 bases between the two ends. CDR1 is PRHDT, CDR2 FYEKMQ, per germline (reference sequence). The CDR3 has 15 amino acids. CDR3 nucleotides: TGTGCCAGCACCCAAAGGGGTGCGAACACCGGGGAGCTGTTTTTT. This translates into CASTQRGANTGELFF.

The chain uses TRBV18 and TRBJ2-1; D is uncertain. Trimming removed 6 bases from V and 6 bases from J, with 6 bases in between. CDR3 length: 11 amino acids. Germline V gene sequence: CDR1 KGHSH, CDR2 LQKENI. The CDR3 spells CASSFGNEQFF. CDR3 DNA: TGTGCCAGCTCCTTCGGCAATGAGCAGTTCTTC.

The V call is TRBV5-4, the J call TRBJ1-2; 8 bases agree with TRBD1. Trimming removed 0 bases from V and 1 base from J; junction bases left unmatched: 5. The CDR3 totals 16 residues. CDR1 and CDR2 (germline): SGHNT, YYREEE (reference sequence). CDR3 in amino acids: CASSLDGQGYNYGYTF. The DNA of the CDR3 is TGTGCCAGCAGCTTGGATGGACAGGGATATAACTATGGCTACACCTTC.

V gene TRBV5-4 combines with J gene TRBJ2-7, with TRBD1 matching 12 bases. This CDR3 is 18 amino acids long. Germline lookup yields CDR1 SGHNT and CDR2 YYREEE (reference sequence). V was pared by 4 bases and J by 0 bases, with 11 bases of the junction left unmatched. For the CDR3, the DNA is TGTGCCAGCAGCAAATCCGGGACAGGGGGCGGGAGCTCCTACGAGCAGTACTTC. Translating gives CASSKSGTGGGSSYEQYF.

CDR3 coding DNA: TGTGCCAGTAGTATAACTAGCGGGGGCCCCTACGAGCAGTACTTC. As protein: CASSITSGGPYEQYF. The chain uses TRBV19 and TRBJ2-7, with TRBD2 identical over 11 bases. Unmatched junction bases numbered 2, after V lost 2 bases and J lost 2 bases. The CDR3 sequence is 15 residues long. Germline V CDR1 and CDR2: LNHDA, SQIVND (reference sequence).

The genes are TRBV7-8 and TRBJ2-7; D is unresolved. The CDR3 runs to 14 residues. Germline-derived CDR1 and CDR2 are SGHVS and FQNEAQ. V was cut by 6 bases and J by 0 bases, with 12 bases left in between. CDR3 nucleotides: TGTGCCAGCAGTGGAGACTTTCGCTCCTACGAGCAGTACTTC. Translating it yields CASSGDFRSYEQYF.

The chain links TRBV3-1 (or the pseudogene TRBV3-2) to TRBJ1-1; 9 bases are shared with TRBD1. V lost 5 bases, J lost 4 bases, and 2 bases stayed unmatched. The germline gives CDR1 LGHDT, CDR2 YNNKEL (reference sequence). This CDR3 comprises 13 residues. DNA of the CDR3: TGTGCCAGCAGCTTGGGACAGGGCACTGAAGCTTTCTTT. Translation gives CASSLGQGTEAFF.

V usage is TRBV24-1 and J usage is TRBJ2-1, with D perhaps matching TRBD2 (6 bases). V lost 3 bases and J 10 bases, leaving 21 bases between the germline ends. The CDR3 loop spans 16 amino acids. Per germline, CDR1 KGHDR and CDR2 SFDVKD. The CDR3 reads CATSDPTHGGASEQFF. The CDR3 bases are TGTGCCACCAGTGATCCCACCCACGGGGGTGCCAGCGAGCAGTTCTTC.

This clone was seen a few times. CDR3 in amino acids: CASSPQGTDTQYF. DNA of the CDR3: TGTGCCAGCTCACCACAGGGGACAGATACGCAGTATTTT. The chain recombines TRBV18 with TRBJ2-3; tentatively, D is TRBD1 (5 bases). Trimming shortened V by 1 base and J by 3 bases, and 5 bases separated the two germline ends. The CDR3 sequence is 13 residues long. Germline V gene sequence: CDR1 KGHSH, CDR2 LQKENI.

A single count supports this clone. V and J are TRBV3-1 (or the pseudogene TRBV3-2) and TRBJ2-3; 8 bases align to TRBD2. This CDR3 is built from 18 residues. Germline assignment: CDR1 LGHDT and CDR2 YNNKEL (reference sequence). V lost 0 bases and J lost 3; bases outside the gene matches: 11. This chain's CDR3 is CASSQEGPRGGRTDTQYF. CDR3 nucleotide sequence: TGTGCCAGCAGCCAAGAGGGACCCCGGGGGGGTAGGACAGATACGCAGTATTTT.